This TCR beta chain comes out of a study of T cell repertoires in cytomegalovirus infection. Study observations and caveats: HLA-C-restricted CMV-specific TCR beta clonotypes were dominant in the ex vivo response.

Looked up from germline, CDR1 is MDHEN and CDR2 is SYDVKM. The CDR3 contains 14 residues. Between the trimmed V and J ends, which lost 5 bases and 3 bases, there was a span of 8 bases. Remarks on this clonotype: Antigen: not known.

In TCRdb, the reads were re-called with MiXCR into one record per CDR3 protein. Of roughly 300,000 distinct CDR3 sequences detected, roughly 26% appear once; the ten largest clones hold more than 11%. This receptor was taken from a human donor in good health (CMV status not recorded). Some clones in this sample may be carry-over from other donors' samples. The rearrangement joins TRBV28 to TRBJ2-6; D remains ambiguous. What was sequenced was PBMCs. In DNA, the CDR3 is TGTGCCAGCAGTCCGGCGAATGGGGCCAACGTCCTGACTTTC. This encodes CASSPANGANVLTF.